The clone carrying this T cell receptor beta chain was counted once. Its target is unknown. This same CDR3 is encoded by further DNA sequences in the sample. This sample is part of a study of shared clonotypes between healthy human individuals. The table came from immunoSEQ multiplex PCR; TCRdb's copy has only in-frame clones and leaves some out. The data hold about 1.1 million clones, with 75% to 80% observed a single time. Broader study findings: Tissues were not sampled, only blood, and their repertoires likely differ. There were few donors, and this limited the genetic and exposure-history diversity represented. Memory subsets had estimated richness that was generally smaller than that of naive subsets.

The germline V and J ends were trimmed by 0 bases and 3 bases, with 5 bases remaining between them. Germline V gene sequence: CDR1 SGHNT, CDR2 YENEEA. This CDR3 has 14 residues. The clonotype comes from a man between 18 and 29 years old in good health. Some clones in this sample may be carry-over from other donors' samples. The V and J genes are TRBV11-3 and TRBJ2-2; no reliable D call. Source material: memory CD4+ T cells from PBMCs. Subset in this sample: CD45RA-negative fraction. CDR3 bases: TGTGCCAGCAGCTTAGACAGAGACACCGGGGAGCTGTTTTTT. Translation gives CASSLDRDTGELFF.